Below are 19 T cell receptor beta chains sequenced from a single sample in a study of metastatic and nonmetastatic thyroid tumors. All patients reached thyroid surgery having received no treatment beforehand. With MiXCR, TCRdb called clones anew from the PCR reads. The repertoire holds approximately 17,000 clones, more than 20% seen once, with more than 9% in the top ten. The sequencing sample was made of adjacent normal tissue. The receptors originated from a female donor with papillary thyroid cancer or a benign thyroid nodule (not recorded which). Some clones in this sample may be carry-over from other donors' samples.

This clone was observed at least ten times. CDR3 in amino acids: CASSLLAGTHFNEQFF. DNA for the CDR3: TGTGCCAGCAGCTTACTTGCGGGAACGCACTTCAATGAGCAGTTCTTC. V is TRBV7-3 and J is TRBJ2-1; possibly TRBD2 for D (6 bases). The CDR3 spans 16 residues. From germline, CDR1 is SGHTA and CDR2 FQGTGA. V lost 2 bases to trimming and J lost 6 bases, with 17 bases between them.

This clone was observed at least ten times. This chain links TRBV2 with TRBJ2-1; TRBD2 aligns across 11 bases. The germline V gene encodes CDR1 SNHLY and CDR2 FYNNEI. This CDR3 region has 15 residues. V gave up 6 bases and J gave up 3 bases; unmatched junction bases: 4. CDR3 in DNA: TGTGCCAGCAGCCTGGGACTAGCGGACTACAATGAGCAGTTCTTC. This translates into CASSLGLADYNEQFF.

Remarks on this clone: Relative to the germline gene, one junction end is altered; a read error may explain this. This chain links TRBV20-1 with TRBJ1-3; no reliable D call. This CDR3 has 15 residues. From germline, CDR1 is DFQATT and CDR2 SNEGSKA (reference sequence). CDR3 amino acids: CSARGLPSSGNTIYF. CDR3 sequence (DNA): TGCAGTGCGAGAGGACTCCCGAGCTCTGGAAACACCATATATTTT.

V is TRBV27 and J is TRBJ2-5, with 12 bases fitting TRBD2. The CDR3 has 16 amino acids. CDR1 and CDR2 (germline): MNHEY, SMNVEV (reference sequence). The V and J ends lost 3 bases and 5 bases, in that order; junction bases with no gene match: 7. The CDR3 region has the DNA TGTGCCAGCAGTTTGGGAAGACTAGCGGGAGTCGAGACCCAGTACTTC. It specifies CASSLGRLAGVETQYF.

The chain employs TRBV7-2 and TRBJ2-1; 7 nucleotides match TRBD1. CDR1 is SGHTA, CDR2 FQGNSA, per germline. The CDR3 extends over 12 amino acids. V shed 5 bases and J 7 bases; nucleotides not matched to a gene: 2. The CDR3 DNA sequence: TGTGCCAGCAGCCCACAGGGGAATGAGCAGTTCTTC. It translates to CASSPQGNEQFF.

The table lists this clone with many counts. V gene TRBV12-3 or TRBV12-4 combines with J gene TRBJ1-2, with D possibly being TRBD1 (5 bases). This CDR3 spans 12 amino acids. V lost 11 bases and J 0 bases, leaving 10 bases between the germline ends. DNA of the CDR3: TGTGCCGTAGGACACCCTAACTATGGCTACACCTTC. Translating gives CAVGHPNYGYTF.

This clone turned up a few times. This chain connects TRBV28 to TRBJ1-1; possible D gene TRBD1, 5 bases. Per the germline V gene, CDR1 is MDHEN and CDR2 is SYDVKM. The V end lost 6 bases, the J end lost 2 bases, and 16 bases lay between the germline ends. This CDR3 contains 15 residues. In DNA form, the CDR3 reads TGTGCCAGCAGCCCATGGGGGGAGCAAAACACTGAAGCTTTCTTT. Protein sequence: CASSPWGEQNTEAFF.

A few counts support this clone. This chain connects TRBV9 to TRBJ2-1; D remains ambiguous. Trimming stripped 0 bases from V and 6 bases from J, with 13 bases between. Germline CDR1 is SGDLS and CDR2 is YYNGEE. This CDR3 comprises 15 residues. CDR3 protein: CASSVVTRFINEQFF. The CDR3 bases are TGTGCCAGCAGCGTAGTTACCCGATTCATCAATGAGCAGTTCTTC.

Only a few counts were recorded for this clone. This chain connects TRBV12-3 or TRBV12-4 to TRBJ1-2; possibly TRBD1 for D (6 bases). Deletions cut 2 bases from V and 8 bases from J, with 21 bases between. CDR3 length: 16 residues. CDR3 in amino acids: CASSLKGPPTGYGYTF. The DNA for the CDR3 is TGTGCCAGCAGTTTAAAGGGCCCCCCAACAGGGTACGGCTACACCTTC.

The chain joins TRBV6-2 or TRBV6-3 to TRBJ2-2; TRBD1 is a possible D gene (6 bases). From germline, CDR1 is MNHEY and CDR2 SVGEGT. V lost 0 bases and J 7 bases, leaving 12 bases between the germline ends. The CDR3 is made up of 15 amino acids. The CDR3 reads CASSYSGAMGGELFF. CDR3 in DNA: TGTGCCAGCAGTTACTCGGGGGCCATGGGCGGGGAGCTGTTTTTT.

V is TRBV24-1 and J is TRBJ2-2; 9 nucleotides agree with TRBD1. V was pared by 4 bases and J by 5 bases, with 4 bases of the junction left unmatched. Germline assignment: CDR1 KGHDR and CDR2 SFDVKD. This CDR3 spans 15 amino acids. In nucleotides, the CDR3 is TGTGCCACCAGTGAGGACAGGGGAAGGACCGGGGAGCTGTTTTTT. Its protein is CATSEDRGRTGELFF.

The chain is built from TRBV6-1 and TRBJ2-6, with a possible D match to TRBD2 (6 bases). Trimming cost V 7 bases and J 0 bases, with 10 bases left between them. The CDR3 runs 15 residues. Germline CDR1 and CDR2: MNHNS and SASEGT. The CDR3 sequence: CASTGAYSGANVLTF. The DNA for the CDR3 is TGTGCCAGCACGGGAGCCTACTCTGGGGCCAACGTCCTGACTTTC.

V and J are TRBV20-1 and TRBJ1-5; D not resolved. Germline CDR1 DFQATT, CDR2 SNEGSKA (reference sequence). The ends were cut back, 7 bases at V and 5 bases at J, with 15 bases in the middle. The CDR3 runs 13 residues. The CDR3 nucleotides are TGCAGTGGGGCAGACACATTCTATCAGCCCCAGCATTTT. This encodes CSGADTFYQPQHF.

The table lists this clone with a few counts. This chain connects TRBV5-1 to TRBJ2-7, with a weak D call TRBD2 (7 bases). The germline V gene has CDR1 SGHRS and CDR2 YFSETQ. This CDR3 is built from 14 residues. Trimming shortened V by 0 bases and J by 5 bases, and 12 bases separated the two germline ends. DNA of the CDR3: TGCGCCAGCAGCTTGGTAGGGGGAGGGGACGAGCAGTACTTC. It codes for CASSLVGGGDEQYF.

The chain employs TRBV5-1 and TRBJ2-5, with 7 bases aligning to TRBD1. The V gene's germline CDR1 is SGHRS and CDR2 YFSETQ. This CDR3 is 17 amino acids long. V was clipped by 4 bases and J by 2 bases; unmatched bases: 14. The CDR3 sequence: CASSPKGAGELQETQYF. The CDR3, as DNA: TGCGCCAGCAGCCCAAAGGGGGCAGGTGAACTTCAAGAGACCCAGTACTTC.

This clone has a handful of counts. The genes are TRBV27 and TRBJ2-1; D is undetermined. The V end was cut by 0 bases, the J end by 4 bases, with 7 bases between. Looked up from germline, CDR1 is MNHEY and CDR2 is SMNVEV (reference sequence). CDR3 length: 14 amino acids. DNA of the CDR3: TGTGCCAGCAGTTTATCGAGAGAATACAATGAGCAGTTCTTC. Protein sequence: CASSLSREYNEQFF.

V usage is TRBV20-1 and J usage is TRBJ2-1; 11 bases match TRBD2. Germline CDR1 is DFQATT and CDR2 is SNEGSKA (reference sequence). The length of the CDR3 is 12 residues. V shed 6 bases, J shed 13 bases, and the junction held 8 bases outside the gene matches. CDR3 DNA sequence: TGCAGTGCCCTGGGACTAGCGGTGGTACAGTTCTTC. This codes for CSALGLAVVQFF.

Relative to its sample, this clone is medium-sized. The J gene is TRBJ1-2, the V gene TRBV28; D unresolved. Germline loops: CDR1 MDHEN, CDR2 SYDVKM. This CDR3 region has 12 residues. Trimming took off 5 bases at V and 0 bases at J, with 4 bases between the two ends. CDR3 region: CASSGANYGYTF. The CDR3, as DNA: TGTGCCAGCAGTGGCGCTAACTATGGCTACACCTTC.

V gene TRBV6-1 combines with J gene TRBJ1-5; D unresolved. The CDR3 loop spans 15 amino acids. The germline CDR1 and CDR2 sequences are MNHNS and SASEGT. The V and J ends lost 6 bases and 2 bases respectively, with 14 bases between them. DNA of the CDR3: TGTGCCAGCAGCCAGGAGTGTGGAGGCAATCAGCCCCAGCATTTT. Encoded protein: CASSQECGGNQPQHF.